These T cell receptor beta chains were read from a single sample in a study of shared clonotypes between healthy human individuals. Using immunoSEQ multiplex PCR, the repertoire was profiled, and TCRdb retains in-frame clones only, with some absent. Of 2,500,000 or so clones in the sample, around 90% were seen once. The source material was naive CD4+ T cells from PBMCs. The receptors derive from a man younger than 35 in good health. Some clones in this sample may be carry-over from other donors' samples. Each CDR3 is given with its conserved first and last residue. Each record gives: CDR3 length, V gene, clone size, D gene, CDR3 protein. A D gene is named only where the DNA matches it firmly. Only part of the rows carry a size: once, few, many, or a class if the clone is expanded.

15,TRBV19,.,.,CASSIINLGNQPQHF
15,TRBV7-3,.,.,CASSLTGLGVTEAFF
13,TRBV2,.,.,CASTADPPAAQYF
11,TRBV28,once,.,CASRSTDTQYF
13,TRBV5-1,.,.,CASSLENGAPWVF
15,TRBV6-1,.,.,CASSPEGGYPTEAFF
16,TRBV4-2,.,.,CASSQESRVGNEKLFF
16,TRBV11-2,.,TRBD2,CASSLSSSGSTDTQYF
18,TRBV30,.,TRBD2,CAWSVPPGLAGGPYEQYF
19,TRBV7-6,.,.,CASSLGRGGAVSSAAEAFF
14,TRBV15,.,.,CATSRDPGNYGYTF
16,TRBV9,.,TRBD1,CASSRGTGDSNQPQHF
11,TRBV2,.,.,CASMQKAEQYF
14,TRBV25-1,.,.,CASSESRLAYEQYF
16,TRBV5-1,.,.,CASSPLLGGAEETQYF
13,TRBV28,.,.,CATSVSGLYEQYF
15,TRBV5-5,.,TRBD2,CASSFTSGYYDVQYF
13,TRBV6-5,.,.,CATGSRSYNEQFF
16,TRBV28,once,TRBD2,CASSLFVAGAYNEQFF
15,TRBV19,.,TRBD1,CASSMIDRGNQPQHF
15,TRBV4-3,.,.,CASSREAYYYNEQFF
14,TRBV28,once,.,CASREDRTQNIQYF
15,TRBV7-2,.,.,CASSLVAGYTDTQYF
12,TRBV2,.,.,CASSEGGGLAFF
19,TRBV5-1,.,TRBD1,CASSLYGRGPIGPLYGYTF
16,TRBV7-9,.,TRBD1,CASSLHGTGVYNEQFF
15,TRBV7-2,.,.,CASSAHLRGSYEQYF
15,TRBV18,.,.,CASSALSGFTDTQYF
13,TRBV5-1,.,.,CASSDRINYGYTF
12,TRBV12-5,few,.,CASGMDTGELFF
13,TRBV30,.,TRBD1,CAWSVLRQGGYTF
16,TRBV5-4,once,TRBD1,CASSLGGNRGSYEQYF
17,TRBV11-3,once,.,CASSPRFAGAGANVLTF
14,TRBV2,.,.,CASSERYSNQPQHF
16,TRBV15,.,TRBD2,CATSKGLAGSYNEQFF
14,TRBV19,.,TRBD1,CASRRQGTNEKLFF
15,TRBV28,.,TRBD1,CASSLQGASTDTQYF
16,TRBV28,.,TRBD1,CASRPTSPGGVWGYTF
14,TRBV10-3,.,TRBD1,CAISGQGSNQPQHF
16,TRBV18,.,.,CASSPYVQGTNTEAFF
17,TRBV5-1,.,TRBD2,CASSPIIGGGSYNEQFF
14,TRBV10-3,.,.,CAIRGATTNTEAFF
13,TRBV2,.,.,CASKAGENEKLFF
13,TRBV11-3,.,.,CASSFDGRMEQYF
15,TRBV27,.,.,CASTRWGGLTGELFF
11,TRBV29-1,once,.,CSVARGGELFF
14,TRBV5-4,.,.,CASSPRGMNTEAFF
16,TRBV4-1,.,.,CASSQDLAGSGEKLFF
18,TRBV28,.,TRBD2,CASSSPRSAGGNTGELFF
16,TRBV4-1,.,.,CASSQDSRDIYYEQYF
12,TRBV5-1,.,TRBD1,CASSIDRALYTF
14,TRBV5-4,.,.,CASSLGSVQETQYF
15,TRBV6-5,.,TRBD1,CASSYLPQGADGYTF
15,TRBV7-9,.,TRBD2,CASSLWAGGPDEQYF